This is a list of T cell receptor beta chains from one sample in a study of shared clonotypes between healthy human individuals. Assay: immunoSEQ multiplex PCR; the TCRdb copy retains only in-frame clones and omits some. The sample holds about 980,000 clones; 76% are singletons and the top ten take roughly 1.5%. Sequenced input: memory CD4+ T cells sorted from blood. These receptors came from a man younger than 35 in good health. CDR3s include the opening cysteine and the closing phenylalanine or tryptophan. D genes are given only for firm matches. A row's size may be missing; if present it is once, few, many or a size class.

abundance: .
v_gene: TRBV7-8
d_gene: .
j_gene: TRBJ1-2
CDR3aa: CASSLVQGGGYTF
CDR3nt: TGTGCCAGCAGCTTAGTCCAGGGAGGCGGCTACACCTTC

abundance: .
v_gene: TRBV2
d_gene: .
j_gene: TRBJ1-2
CDR3aa: CASRGDRNYGYTF
CDR3nt: TGTGCCAGCAGGGGAGACCGTAACTATGGCTACACCTTC

abundance: .
v_gene: TRBV10-2
d_gene: TRBD2
j_gene: TRBJ2-7
CDR3aa: CASSEMGGRRDEQYF
CDR3nt: TGCGCCAGCAGTGAAATGGGCGGGAGAAGGGACGAGCAGTACTTC

abundance: .
v_gene: TRBV11-3
d_gene: TRBD2
j_gene: TRBJ2-2
CDR3aa: CASSLSGGATGELFF
CDR3nt: TGTGCCAGCAGCCTGAGCGGGGGGGCTACCGGGGAGCTGTTTTTT

abundance: few
v_gene: TRBV5-4
d_gene: TRBD1
j_gene: TRBJ2-2
CDR3aa: CASSSPGQGNTGELFF
CDR3nt: TGTGCCAGCAGCTCTCCGGGACAGGGAAACACCGGGGAGCTGTTTTTT

abundance: .
v_gene: TRBV28
d_gene: .
j_gene: TRBJ2-5
CDR3aa: CASSRPPQETQYF
CDR3nt: TGTGCCAGCAGCCGACCACCCCAAGAGACCCAGTACTTC

abundance: .
v_gene: TRBV5-5
d_gene: .
j_gene: TRBJ1-2
CDR3aa: CASSRGVTNYGYTF
CDR3nt: TGTGCCAGCAGCCGCGGAGTGACTAACTATGGCTACACCTTC

abundance: few
v_gene: TRBV10-3
d_gene: .
j_gene: TRBJ2-5
CDR3aa: CAISDSGQNVETQYF
CDR3nt: TGTGCCATCAGTGATAGCGGACAGAACGTAGAGACCCAGTACTTC

abundance: few
v_gene: TRBV27
d_gene: .
j_gene: TRBJ1-2
CDR3aa: CASSSTKNYGYTF
CDR3nt: TGTGCCAGCAGTTCTACAAAGAACTATGGCTACACCTTC

abundance: few
v_gene: TRBV4-1
d_gene: TRBD2
j_gene: TRBJ2-1
CDR3aa: CASSWISSERGEQFF
CDR3nt: TGCGCCAGCAGCTGGATTAGCTCTGAGCGGGGTGAGCAGTTCTTC

abundance: .
v_gene: TRBV5-6
d_gene: .
j_gene: TRBJ1-2
CDR3aa: CASSYSRVQGYTF
CDR3nt: TGTGCCAGCAGCTACAGCAGGGTTCAGGGCTACACCTTC

abundance: .
v_gene: TRBV19
d_gene: .
j_gene: TRBJ1-2
CDR3aa: CASSPLVLIKTYTF
CDR3nt: TGTGCCAGTAGTCCTTTAGTGCTAATCAAGACCTACACCTTC

abundance: .
v_gene: TRBV2
d_gene: .
j_gene: TRBJ1-5
CDR3aa: CASRETAGNQPQHF
CDR3nt: TGTGCCAGCAGGGAGACAGCGGGCAATCAGCCCCAGCATTTT

abundance: .
v_gene: TRBV9
d_gene: .
j_gene: TRBJ2-2
CDR3aa: CASSPSGGQFTGELFF
CDR3nt: TGTGCCAGCAGCCCTTCGGGCGGGCAGTTCACCGGGGAGCTGTTTTTT

abundance: .
v_gene: TRBV18
d_gene: .
j_gene: TRBJ2-3
CDR3aa: CASSWVGGTDTQYF
CDR3nt: TGTGCCAGCTCATGGGTAGGAGGAACAGATACGCAGTATTTT

abundance: .
v_gene: TRBV5-6
d_gene: .
j_gene: TRBJ2-7
CDR3aa: CASSSADSSSYEQYF
CDR3nt: TGTGCCAGCAGCTCCGCGGACAGTTCCTCCTACGAGCAGTACTTC

abundance: .
v_gene: TRBV7-9
d_gene: .
j_gene: TRBJ1-3
CDR3aa: CASSLKGSGNTIYF
CDR3nt: TGTGCCAGCAGCTTAAAAGGCTCTGGAAACACCATATATTTT

abundance: once
v_gene: TRBV9
d_gene: .
j_gene: TRBJ1-6
CDR3aa: CASSAELYSPLHF
CDR3nt: TGTGCCAGCAGCGCAGAGCTGTATTCACCCCTCCACTTT

abundance: once
v_gene: TRBV6-5
d_gene: .
j_gene: TRBJ2-1
CDR3aa: CASSYQGYNEQFF
CDR3nt: TGTGCCAGCAGTTATCAGGGTTACAATGAGCAGTTCTTC

abundance: .
v_gene: TRBV10-2
d_gene: TRBD1
j_gene: TRBJ1-6
CDR3aa: CASSRIPGQRDSPLHF
CDR3nt: TGCGCCAGCAGCCGGATACCGGGACAGAGGGATTCACCCCTCCACTTT

abundance: .
v_gene: TRBV5-1
d_gene: .
j_gene: TRBJ2-3
CDR3aa: CASGGDGLNTDTQYF
CDR3nt: TGCGCCAGCGGCGGGGACGGCCTCAACACAGATACGCAGTATTTT

abundance: .
v_gene: TRBV6-5
d_gene: .
j_gene: TRBJ2-2
CDR3aa: CASSYSAVGNTGELFF
CDR3nt: TGTGCCAGCAGTTACTCAGCCGTAGGGAACACCGGGGAGCTGTTTTTT

abundance: few
v_gene: TRBV5-1
d_gene: .
j_gene: TRBJ1-4
CDR3aa: CASSLGAGNEKLFF
CDR3nt: TGCGCCAGCAGCTTGGGCGCGGGGAATGAAAAACTGTTTTTT

abundance: .
v_gene: TRBV7-9
d_gene: TRBD2
j_gene: TRBJ2-2
CDR3aa: CASSRLPSGTSGTGELFF
CDR3nt: TGTGCCAGCAGCCGTTTACCTTCCGGGACTAGCGGGACCGGGGAGCTGTTTTTT

abundance: .
v_gene: TRBV27
d_gene: .
j_gene: TRBJ2-6
CDR3aa: CASAGFSGANVLTF
CDR3nt: TGTGCCAGCGCGGGGTTCTCTGGGGCCAACGTCCTGACTTTC

abundance: few
v_gene: TRBV7-9
d_gene: .
j_gene: TRBJ1-1
CDR3aa: CASSDRWGSNQVETEAFF
CDR3nt: TGTGCCAGCAGCGACCGATGGGGATCCAATCAGGTTGAGACTGAAGCTTTCTTT

abundance: many
v_gene: TRBV10-3
d_gene: TRBD1
j_gene: TRBJ1-2
CDR3aa: CAISPRGTVANYGYTF
CDR3nt: TGTGCCATCAGCCCCAGGGGGACGGTCGCTAACTATGGCTACACCTTC

abundance: .
v_gene: TRBV6-5
d_gene: .
j_gene: TRBJ2-6
CDR3aa: CASRPAGANVLTF
CDR3nt: TGTGCCAGCAGGCCCGCGGGGGCCAACGTCCTGACTTTC

abundance: .
v_gene: TRBV7-2
d_gene: .
j_gene: TRBJ2-5
CDR3aa: CASSLERGTETQYF
CDR3nt: TGTGCCAGCAGCTTAGAACGGGGGACGGAGACCCAGTACTTC

abundance: .
v_gene: TRBV18
d_gene: .
j_gene: TRBJ1-5
CDR3aa: CASSSSNLAAQHF
CDR3nt: TGTGCCAGCTCCTCTTCCAATTTGGCAGCCCAGCATTTT

abundance: .
v_gene: TRBV18
d_gene: .
j_gene: TRBJ1-1
CDR3aa: CASSQQRENTEAFF
CDR3nt: TGTGCCAGCTCACAGCAGAGGGAGAACACTGAAGCTTTCTTT

abundance: few
v_gene: TRBV5-6
d_gene: .
j_gene: TRBJ1-6
CDR3aa: CASSLRRSLMDSPLHF
CDR3nt: TGTGCCAGCAGCTTGAGAAGATCCCTTATGGATTCACCCCTCCACTTT

abundance: .
v_gene: TRBV19
d_gene: .
j_gene: TRBJ2-2
CDR3aa: CASASASNTGELFF
CDR3nt: TGTGCCAGTGCTAGCGCCTCGAACACCGGGGAGCTGTTTTTT

abundance: .
v_gene: TRBV19
d_gene: .
j_gene: TRBJ1-3
CDR3aa: CASIPDSSGNTIYF
CDR3nt: TGTGCCAGTATACCGGACAGCTCTGGAAACACCATATATTTT

abundance: .
v_gene: TRBV5-1
d_gene: .
j_gene: TRBJ2-4
CDR3aa: CASSSPPGVNIQYF
CDR3nt: TGCGCCAGCAGCTCACCACCGGGGGTTAACATTCAGTACTTC

abundance: .
v_gene: TRBV19
d_gene: TRBD1
j_gene: TRBJ1-6
CDR3aa: CASSTQGGNSPLHF
CDR3nt: TGTGCCAGTAGCACACAGGGGGGTAATTCACCCCTCCACTTT

abundance: .
v_gene: TRBV7-8
d_gene: TRBD1
j_gene: TRBJ1-1
CDR3aa: CASSLATGGTEAFF
CDR3nt: TGTGCCAGCAGCTTAGCGACAGGGGGGACTGAAGCTTTCTTT

abundance: .
v_gene: TRBV7-6
d_gene: TRBD2
j_gene: TRBJ2-3
CDR3aa: CASSLGLFGRAADTQYF
CDR3nt: TGTGCCAGCAGCTTAGGGCTTTTCGGGAGGGCCGCAGATACGCAGTATTTT

abundance: once
v_gene: TRBV19
d_gene: .
j_gene: TRBJ2-2
CDR3aa: CASSIGQTGAGELFF
CDR3nt: TGTGCCAGTAGTATTGGACAAACTGGGGCCGGGGAGCTGTTTTTT

abundance: .
v_gene: TRBV30
d_gene: TRBD1
j_gene: TRBJ1-2
CDR3aa: CAWSNRGYGYTF
CDR3nt: TGTGCCTGGAGTAACAGGGGCTATGGCTACACCTTC

abundance: few
v_gene: TRBV25-1
d_gene: .
j_gene: TRBJ2-2
CDR3aa: CASSESLHLTGELFF
CDR3nt: TGTGCCAGCAGTGAATCCCTACACTTGACCGGGGAGCTGTTTTTT

abundance: .
v_gene: TRBV28
d_gene: .
j_gene: TRBJ1-1
CDR3aa: CASSLKTTEAFF
CDR3nt: TGTGCCAGCAGTTTAAAGACCACTGAAGCTTTCTTT